This T cell receptor beta chain was recovered during a study of blood T cell repertoires in COVID-19. Only one count was recorded for this clone. Generated by immunoSEQ multiplex PCR, the TCRdb table keeps only in-frame clones and is missing some. Of roughly 250,000 clones in the sample, about 88% were seen once. The TCR sequence derives from a woman between 40 and 50 years old who had recovered from COVID-19. Sequenced sample: peripheral blood.

CDR3 bases: TGTGCCACCAGCAGAGATGTGGGCAACTATGGCTACACCTTC. Translated: CATSRDVGNYGYTF. The rearrangement uses TRBV15 and TRBJ1-2; D gene ambiguous. The CDR3 runs 14 residues. From germline, CDR1 is LNHNV and CDR2 YYDKDF (reference sequence). The V gene lost 0 bases and the J gene lost 2 bases, with 7 bases spanning the gap.